The 13 T cell receptor beta chains listed next were all sequenced from one sample in a study of long-term antiretroviral therapy in people with HIV. Samples were assayed with immunoSEQ v3.0 at survey level. Generated by immunoSEQ multiplex PCR, the TCRdb table keeps only in-frame clones and is missing some. This table holds approximately 18,000 clones, roughly 80% found once. The material was unsorted PBMCs, obtained 0.2 years after starting antiretroviral therapy. The origin of the receptors is a middle-aged woman with HIV.

This clone was counted only a few times. The DNA of the CDR3 is TGTGCCTCCAGACCGGATGCTAACTATGGCTACACCTTC. As protein: CASRPDANYGYTF. The chain joins TRBV5-6 to TRBJ1-2; D uncertain. CDR1 is SGHDT and CDR2 is YYEEEE in the germline V gene. CDR3 size: 13 residues. Deletions cut 10 bases from V and 0 bases from J, with 13 bases between.

The chain is built from TRBV9 and TRBJ2-5; 12 positions match TRBD2. V lost 3 bases, J lost 0 bases, and 3 bases stayed unmatched. The CDR3 sequence is 16 residues long. Germline CDR1 SGDLS, CDR2 YYNGEE. Written as DNA, the CDR3 is TGTGCCAGCAGCGCCGGGACTAGCGGGTACCAAGAGACCCAGTACTTC. It specifies CASSAGTSGYQETQYF.

This rearrangement joins TRBV29-1 to TRBJ2-7; no clear D. Germline V gene lookup returns CDR1 SQVTM and CDR2 ANQGSEA. Deletions cut 0 bases from V and 7 bases from J, with 10 bases between. The CDR3 length is 12 residues. As DNA, the CDR3 is TGCAGCGTTGAAGACTATGGAAGGGAGCAGTACTTC. Translation gives CSVEDYGREQYF.

In this sample, this clone turned up once. The chain has TRBV18 and TRBJ2-3; D is possibly TRBD1 (6 bases). V lost 0 bases to trimming and J lost 5 bases, with 15 bases between them. Germline V CDR1 and CDR2: KGHSH, LQKENI. This CDR3 contains 16 residues. The CDR3 DNA follows: TGTGCCAGCTCACCACCGGTCAGGGGTTCGGGAGATACGCAGTATTTT. It translates to CASSPPVRGSGDTQYF.

This clone was observed once. The CDR3 spells CASSWVERDTEAFF. CDR3 sequence (DNA): TGTGCCAGCAGCTGGGTGGAGCGGGACACTGAAGCTTTCTTT. This chain connects TRBV5-6 to TRBJ1-1; D remains ambiguous. The CDR3 is made up of 14 amino acids. The germline V gene has CDR1 SGHDT and CDR2 YYEEEE. Trimming stripped 3 bases from V and 3 bases from J, with 12 bases between.

The chain carries TRBV5-6 and TRBJ1-3; D is ambiguous. There are 14 residues in the CDR3. Germline V gives CDR1 SGHDT, CDR2 YYEEEE. V dropped 2 bases and J dropped 1 base, with 7 bases sitting between them. This chain's CDR3 is CASSFAGSGNTIYF. CDR3 bases: TGTGCCAGCAGCTTCGCGGGTTCTGGAAACACCATATATTTT.

The CDR3 DNA is TGTGCCAGCAACTTGGGACAGGGCGCGACCTATGGCTACACCTTC. Its protein is CASNLGQGATYGYTF. The chain uses TRBV6-5 and TRBJ1-2, with 9 bases matching TRBD1. Germline V gene sequence: CDR1 MNHEY, CDR2 SVGAGI. The CDR3 length is 15 residues. V was clipped by 7 bases and J by 4 bases; unmatched bases: 10.

The J gene is TRBJ2-1, the V gene TRBV12-5; TRBD1 matches at 10 bases. The CDR3 is made up of 14 amino acids. With V trimmed by 6 bases and J by 8 bases, 7 bases remained unmatched. From germline, CDR1 is LGHNT and CDR2 FRNRAP. The CDR3 sequence: CASGGTGVKDEQFF. In DNA form, the CDR3 reads TGTGCTAGTGGGGGGACAGGGGTTAAGGATGAGCAGTTCTTC.

The rearrangement uses TRBV7-8 and TRBJ1-2; D not resolved. CDR1 and CDR2 from the germline V gene are SGHVS and FQNEAQ. CDR3 length: 13 amino acids. Trimming shortened V by 0 bases and J by 8 bases, and 10 bases separated the two germline ends. For the CDR3, the DNA is TGTGCCAGCAGCTTAGCAAGTGGGATGGGCTACACCTTC. It encodes CASSLASGMGYTF.

The rearrangement joins TRBV19 to TRBJ1-1, with no clear D. Per germline, CDR1 LNHDA and CDR2 SQIVND (reference sequence). V dropped 2 bases and J dropped 7 bases, with 11 bases sitting between them. The CDR3 sequence is 13 residues long. CDR3 protein: CASSIIPGNEAFF. CDR3 coding DNA: TGTGCCAGTAGTATAATCCCTGGGAATGAAGCTTTCTTT.

This clone was picked up a small number of times. This chain uses TRBV5-1 with TRBJ1-2, with 7 bases identical to TRBD1. CDR1 is SGHRS and CDR2 is YFSETQ in the germline V gene. There are 15 residues in the CDR3. V lost 0 bases to trimming and J lost 4 bases; unmatched junction nucleotides: 6. The CDR3 protein is CASSLASGGIYGYTF. DNA of the CDR3: TGCGCCAGCAGCTTGGCTTCAGGGGGAATCTATGGCTACACCTTC.

This chain uses TRBV7-2 with TRBJ2-1; the D gene is possibly TRBD1 (8 bases). The CDR3 runs to 14 residues. Trimming cost V 5 bases and J 8 bases, with 16 bases left between them. Germline assignment: CDR1 SGHTA and CDR2 FQGNSA. The CDR3, as DNA: TGTGCCAGCAGCATACGACAGGGGAGGGATGAGCAGTTCTTC. Translating gives CASSIRQGRDEQFF.

The chain couples TRBV2 to TRBJ2-7; no reliable D call. Trimming left V 7 bases short and J 0 bases short, with 10 bases between. CDR3 length: 13 amino acids. Germline CDR1 and CDR2: SNHLY and FYNNEI. The CDR3 sequence: CASKPGYSYEQYF. The DNA for the CDR3 is TGTGCCAGCAAACCGGGTTACTCCTACGAGCAGTACTTC.